Below, 22 T cell receptor beta chains from the same sample are listed, as sequenced in a study of shared clonotypes between healthy human individuals. Here immunoSEQ multiplex PCR was the method, and the copy in TCRdb shows in-frame clones only, minus some. The table includes roughly 2 million clones, about 95% detected once. The naive CD8 population came from CD45RO-negative cells selected for CCR7, without terminally differentiated effector memory CD45RA+ cells. What was sequenced was naive CD8+ T cells sorted from blood. These TCRs come from a man aged 18 to 29 in good health.

CDR3 protein: CASSSAGKGITEAFF. In DNA form, the CDR3 reads TGTGCCAGCAGCTCGGCCGGAAAGGGGATCACTGAAGCTTTCTTT. The chain uses TRBV5-8 and TRBJ1-1, with D maybe TRBD1 (5 bases). From germline, CDR1 is SGHTS and CDR2 YDEGEE. The length of the CDR3 is 15 residues. Trimming removed 3 bases at V and 4 bases at J, with 16 bases between.

The chain uses TRBV6-1 and TRBJ1-2, with 10 bases fitting TRBD1. Germline loops: CDR1 MNHNS, CDR2 SASEGT. The CDR3 is 17 residues long. The ends lost 2 bases at V and 1 base at J; junction bases unmatched: 7. The CDR3 reads CASSEIFGTGVNYGYTF. The CDR3 DNA reads TGTGCCAGCAGTGAAATTTTTGGGACAGGGGTTAACTATGGCTACACCTTC.

This clone was detected only once. This chain connects TRBV27 to TRBJ2-7; 10 positions agree with TRBD2. The CDR3 is 15 residues long. CDR1 is MNHEY and CDR2 is SMNVEV in the germline V gene (reference sequence). Trimming cost V 5 bases and J 4 bases; bases outside gene matches: 8. The CDR3 nucleotides are TGTGCCAGCAGTCTGACAGCGGGAGGGGGTTACGAGCAGTACTTC. It translates to CASSLTAGGGYEQYF.

The gene calls are TRBV4-3 and TRBJ1-5, with TRBD1 identical over 7 bases. Trimming took 0 bases from V and 7 from J; bases not matched to a gene: 6. Germline CDR1 is LGHNA and CDR2 is YSLEER. The CDR3 runs 15 residues. In DNA form, the CDR3 reads TGCGCCAGCAGCCAAGATGCAGGGGGACGACAGCCCCAGCATTTT. Its translation is CASSQDAGGRQPQHF.

A remark on this clone: The sample holds other DNA sequences that translate to the same CDR3. The chain couples TRBV27 to TRBJ1-5; possible D gene TRBD1, 6 bases. V lost 3 bases, J lost 4 bases, and 10 bases lay in between. Germline V gene sequence: CDR1 MNHEY, CDR2 SMNVEV (reference sequence). The CDR3 contains 14 residues. This chain's CDR3 is CASSFGGLNQPQHF. DNA for the CDR3: TGTGCCAGCAGTTTTGGGGGGCTAAATCAGCCCCAGCATTTT.

The V call is TRBV5-6, the J call TRBJ2-7; D is uncertain. Per the germline V gene, CDR1 is SGHDT and CDR2 is YYEEEE. V lost 0 bases and J lost 3, with 7 bases in between. This CDR3 is built from 13 residues. The CDR3 bases are TGTGCCAGCAGCTTGGTTTTCGGCTACGAGCAGTACTTC. This codes for CASSLVFGYEQYF.

The V and J genes are TRBV27 and TRBJ2-5; D might be TRBD2 (6 bases). Looked up from germline, CDR1 is MNHEY and CDR2 is SMNVEV (reference sequence). V was pared by 3 bases and J by 4 bases, with 12 bases between. The CDR3 totals 14 residues. This chain's CDR3 is CASSFGVGGETQYF. The CDR3 DNA reads as TGTGCCAGCAGTTTTGGGGTGGGAGGAGAGACCCAGTACTTC.

Note on this clone: Other nucleotide sequences in the sample specify the same CDR3. V usage is TRBV6-5 and J usage is TRBJ2-2; no clear D gene. CDR3 size: 15 residues. V lost 2 bases to trimming and J lost 0 bases, with 7 bases between them. CDR1 is MNHEY, CDR2 SVGAGI, per germline. The CDR3, as DNA: TGTGCCAGCAGTTACCTGGGCCCGAACACCGGGGAGCTGTTTTTT. It yields the protein CASSYLGPNTGELFF.

The chain combines TRBV7-9 with TRBJ2-1; unclear D gene. The CDR3 is 16 residues long. Trimming stripped 4 bases from V and 8 bases from J, with 21 bases between. Per the germline V gene, CDR1 is SEHNR and CDR2 is FQNEAQ (reference sequence). Here the CDR3 DNA reads TGTGCCAGCAGCTCAGGCCTTGGGCAAGCTGGGGATGAGCAGTTCTTC. Translation: CASSSGLGQAGDEQFF.

A single count supports this clone. CDR3: CAWSGLQFDHEKLFF. CDR3 DNA sequence: TGTGCCTGGAGCGGACTGCAATTTGATCATGAAAAACTGTTTTTT. V and J are TRBV30 and TRBJ1-4; D is unresolved. The V gene lost 3 bases and the J gene lost 6 bases, with 17 bases spanning the gap. CDR3 size: 15 residues. Germline V gene lookup returns CDR1 GTSNPN and CDR2 SVGIG (reference sequence).

This sequence joins TRBV5-6 and TRBJ1-2; D is uncertain. Per germline, CDR1 SGHDT and CDR2 YYEEEE. The CDR3 runs 13 residues. V was pared by 4 bases and J by 3 bases, with 10 bases between. The CDR3: CASSPLVDYGYTF. In DNA form, the CDR3 reads TGTGCCAGCAGCCCACTTGTAGACTATGGCTACACCTTC. The full variable domain, its missing parts supplied by reference TRBV5-6 and TRBJ1-2, is DAGVTQSPTHLIKTRGQQVTLRCSPKSGHDTVSWYQQALGQGPQFIFQYYEEEERQRGNFPDRFSGHQFPNYSSELNVNALLLGDSALYLCASSPLVDYGYTFGSGTRLTVV.

The chain has TRBV5-5 and TRBJ2-7; TRBD2 matches 10 bases. The CDR3 is 15 amino acids. J lost 1 base, V lost 5 bases, and 6 bases had no gene match. From germline, CDR1 is SGHKS and CDR2 YYEKEE (reference sequence). The CDR3 is CASSPSGRGSYEQYF. In DNA form, the CDR3 reads TGTGCCAGCAGTCCGAGCGGGAGGGGTTCCTACGAGCAGTACTTC.

The rearrangement links TRBV6-1 to TRBJ2-1; either TRBD1 or TRBD2 may supply D (5 bases each). The CDR3 consists of 14 residues. Germline V gene sequence: CDR1 MNHNS, CDR2 SASEGT. Trimming removed 8 bases at V and 5 bases at J, with 16 bases between. CDR3 region: CASCGQGSHNEQFF. The DNA for the CDR3 is TGTGCCAGCTGTGGACAAGGGAGCCACAATGAGCAGTTCTTC.

A single count supports this clone. Other DNA sequences within the sample encode an identical CDR3. The gene calls are TRBV9 and TRBJ2-1, with 9 bases fitting TRBD2. The J segment lost 6 bases and the V segment lost 0 bases, leaving 4 bases of the junction unmatched. CDR1 SGDLS and CDR2 YYNGEE come from the germline V gene. There are 15 residues in the CDR3. The CDR3 protein is CASSVGLAEFNEQFF. The DNA for the CDR3 is TGTGCCAGCAGCGTAGGACTAGCGGAGTTCAATGAGCAGTTCTTC.

The V call is TRBV30, the J call TRBJ2-5; TRBD2 matches 7 bases. The CDR3 is 14 amino acids. With V trimmed by 2 bases and J by 2 bases, 5 bases remained unmatched. Germline CDR1 GTSNPN, CDR2 SVGIG (reference sequence). The CDR3 DNA reads TGTGCCTGGAGTATTGGGGGGGGGCAAGAGACCCAGTACTTC. Translating gives CAWSIGGGQETQYF.

This chain connects TRBV9 to TRBJ2-1, with 13 bases aligning to TRBD2. Germline V gene lookup returns CDR1 SGDLS and CDR2 YYNGEE. The CDR3 covers 15 residues. The trim removed 3 bases at V and 7 bases at J, leaving 4 bases unmatched. CDR3 loop: CASSETSGRSNEQFF. CDR3 in DNA: TGTGCCAGCAGCGAGACTAGCGGGAGGAGTAATGAGCAGTTCTTC.

The CDR3 loop is CASSLNEGYYEQYF. The CDR3 DNA reads as TGCGCCAGCAGTCTGAATGAGGGCTACTACGAGCAGTACTTC. V usage is TRBV5-1 and J usage is TRBJ2-7; a weak D match, TRBD2 (5 bases). With 5 bases removed from V and 3 bases from J, the gap between germline ends came to 15 bases. CDR1 SGHRS and CDR2 YFSETQ come from the germline V gene. The CDR3 has 14 residues. Full variable domain (remainder filled in from reference TRBV5-1 and TRBJ2-7): KAGVTQTPRYLIKTRGQQVTLSCSPISGHRSVSWYQQTPGQGLQFLFEYFSETQRNKGNFPGRFSGRQFSNSRSEMNVSTLELGDSALYLCASSLNEGYYEQYFGPGTRLTVT.

The V gene is TRBV9, the J gene TRBJ1-3; D gene ambiguous. The CDR3 extends over 16 amino acids. V lost 0 bases and J lost 1, with 11 bases in between. Germline V gene data show CDR1 as SGDLS and CDR2 as YYNGEE. CDR3: CASSVVGSGSGNTIYF. The DNA for the CDR3 is TGTGCCAGCAGCGTAGTGGGCTCCGGGTCTGGAAACACCATATATTTT.

The chain has TRBV2 and TRBJ2-2; TRBD2 agrees at 8 bases. With V trimmed by 3 bases and J by 1 base, 4 bases remained unmatched. The CDR3 loop spans 16 amino acids. The germline V gene encodes CDR1 SNHLY and CDR2 FYNNEI. The CDR3 DNA reads TGTGCCAGCAGTGATACTAGCGGTATGAACACCGGGGAGCTGTTTTTT. Amino acids: CASSDTSGMNTGELFF.

The chain couples TRBV19 to TRBJ2-7, with 8 bases lining up with TRBD1. This CDR3 contains 17 residues. Trimming at V came to 4 bases and at J to 3 bases, leaving 14 bases not matched to a gene. Looked up from germline, CDR1 is LNHDA and CDR2 is SQIVND (reference sequence). The chain's CDR3 is CASSTPRTGKGGYEQYF. The DNA of the CDR3 is TGTGCCAGTAGTACCCCCCGGACAGGGAAGGGCGGCTACGAGCAGTACTTC. The full variable domain, completed using reference TRBV19 and TRBJ2-7, is DGGITQSPKYLFRKEGQNVTLSCEQNLNHDAMYWYRQDPGQGLRLIYYSQIVNDFQKGDIAEGYSVSREKKESFPLTVTSAQKNPTAFYLCASSTPRTGKGGYEQYFGPGTRLTVT.

CDR3 sequence reads: CASSVSGYEQFF. CDR3 sequence (DNA): TGTGCCAGCAGCGTATCTGGGTATGAGCAGTTCTTC. The chain couples TRBV9 to TRBJ2-1; D remains ambiguous. Trimming removed 1 base at V and 8 bases at J, with 7 bases between. This CDR3 contains 12 residues. CDR1 is SGDLS, CDR2 YYNGEE, per germline.

V gene TRBV5-4 combines with J gene TRBJ2-7; D may be TRBD1 or TRBD2 (6 bases each). The V end lost 4 bases, the J end lost 5 bases, and 19 bases lay between the germline ends. The CDR3 consists of 15 residues. Germline CDR1 SGHNT, CDR2 YYREEE (reference sequence). CDR3 nucleotide sequence: TGTGCCAGCAGCCCCCGCGGGACACCGATCGACGAGCAGTACTTC. Amino acid sequence: CASSPRGTPIDEQYF.